These 20 T cell receptor beta chains were all obtained from the same sample, sequenced in a study of preoperative IRX-2 immunotherapy in early breast cancer. Indicated treatment: preoperative locoregional IRX-2 cytokine immunotherapy. TCRdb keeps only in-frame clones here, not all; method: immunoSEQ multiplex PCR. This table has about 98,000 clones, 86% appearing once. The sample in question was tumor tissue, obtained after IRX-2 immunotherapy. All receptors derive from a human donor with breast cancer.

This chain joins TRBV4-1 and TRBJ1-1; perhaps TRBD1 as D (5 bases). V dropped 2 bases and J dropped 7 bases, with 11 bases sitting between them. CDR3 length equals 13 residues. The germline V gene encodes CDR1 MGHRA and CDR2 YSYEKL. The chain's CDR3 is CASSQQLGLEAFF. The CDR3 nucleotides read TGCGCCAGCAGCCAACAATTGGGACTTGAAGCTTTCTTT.

This chain uses TRBV5-1 with TRBJ2-6; D unresolved. Germline V lookup: CDR1 SGHRS, CDR2 YFSETQ. Between the trimmed V and J ends, which lost 5 bases and 0 bases, there was a span of 6 bases. CDR3 length equals 14 residues. The CDR3 here is CASSSVSGANVLTF. For the CDR3, the DNA is TGCGCCAGCAGTTCAGTCTCTGGGGCCAACGTCCTGACTTTC.

This chain joins TRBV18 and TRBJ2-2; D gene ambiguous. The CDR3 spans 15 residues. The germline V and J ends were trimmed by 2 bases and 1 base, with 8 bases remaining between them. The germline V gene encodes CDR1 KGHSH and CDR2 LQKENI. CDR3 sequence (DNA): TGTGCCAGCTCACCAGATTTAATGAACACCGGGGAGCTGTTTTTT. It specifies CASSPDLMNTGELFF.

This chain links TRBV19 with TRBJ1-5; the D is unclear. The CDR3 has 13 residues. Germline values: CDR1 LNHDA, CDR2 SQIVND (reference sequence). V shed 7 bases and J shed 2 bases, with 9 bases lying between them. The CDR3 DNA follows: TGTGCCAGTACCCAGGTGGGCAATCAGCCCCAGCATTTT. This encodes CASTQVGNQPQHF.

The chain combines TRBV6-8 with TRBJ2-7, with a weak D call TRBD2 (6 bases). The CDR3 has 12 residues. The V end was cut by 6 bases, the J end by 0 bases, with 6 bases between. CDR1 and CDR2 (germline): MNHGY, SAAAGT. The CDR3 here is CASRGLSYEQYF. As DNA, the CDR3 is TGTGCCAGCAGGGGACTCTCCTACGAGCAGTACTTC.

This chain links TRBV12-5 with TRBJ1-1; D is uncertain. The germline gives CDR1 LGHNT, CDR2 FRNRAP. This CDR3 contains 13 residues. V gave up 3 bases and J gave up 8 bases, with 13 bases separating them. CDR3 region: CASGLTPGMEAFF. The CDR3 DNA reads as TGTGCTAGTGGTTTAACCCCGGGGATGGAAGCTTTCTTT.

The CDR3 region is CASKGSGRKADTQYF. CDR3 nucleotides: TGTGCCAGCAAGGGTAGCGGGAGAAAAGCAGATACGCAGTATTTT. The genes are TRBV11-3 and TRBJ2-3, with TRBD2 matching 9 bases. This CDR3 contains 15 residues. The J segment lost 4 bases and the V segment lost 7 bases, leaving 9 bases of the junction unmatched. In germline, CDR1 is SGHNT, CDR2 YENEEA. Variable domain in full (rest from reference TRBV11-3 and TRBJ2-3): EAGVVQSPRYKIIEKKQPVAFWCNPISGHNTLYWYLQNLGQGPELLIRYENEEAVDDSQLPKDRFSAERLKGVDSTLKIQPAELGDSAVYLCASKGSGRKADTQYFGPGTRLTVL.

This clone was seen many times. The genes are TRBV6-8 and TRBJ2-7, with 7 positions matching TRBD2. The V gene end was trimmed by 8 bases and the J gene end by 6 bases; junction bases not matched to a gene: 13. Germline V gene data show CDR1 as MNHGY and CDR2 as SAAAGT. The CDR3 is 14 residues long. The CDR3 DNA sequence: TGTGCCAGCGGGAGGGACCGGGGCGCGAGCGAGCAGTACTTC. This translates into CASGRDRGASEQYF.

V is TRBV5-1 and J is TRBJ1-2; 7 nucleotides agree with TRBD1. This CDR3 is 15 amino acids long. The germline CDR1 and CDR2 sequences are SGHRS and YFSETQ. V trimming: 4 bases; J trimming: 5 bases; junction bases outside the gene matches: 11. The CDR3 is CASSTGTASGYGYTF. As DNA, the CDR3 is TGCGCCAGCAGCACCGGGACAGCCTCAGGGTATGGCTACACCTTC.

The chain recombines TRBV7-1 with TRBJ2-1; 13 nucleotides line up with TRBD2. TRBV7-1 is identified as an open reading frame with a role that is uncertain. The CDR3 extends over 16 amino acids. Germline trimming cut 4 bases from V and 7 bases from J; bases unmatched to any gene: 7. CDR3 sequence reads: CASSLELAGGTNEQFF. The CDR3 nucleotides are TGTGCCAGCAGCTTGGAACTAGCGGGAGGGACTAATGAGCAGTTCTTC.

V gene TRBV19 combines with J gene TRBJ1-5, with D possibly matching TRBD1 (6 bases). The CDR3 covers 17 residues. Germline values: CDR1 LNHDA, CDR2 SQIVND (reference sequence). V lost 7 bases and J 2 bases, leaving 21 bases between the germline ends. In DNA, the CDR3 is TGTGCCAGTACCCTGGGGAGGGGGGCGTGGGGCAATCAGCCCCAGCATTTT. Translating gives CASTLGRGAWGNQPQHF.

This chain uses TRBV5-1 with TRBJ2-3; D assignment may be TRBD1 or TRBD2 (5 bases each). This CDR3 has 14 residues. Germline CDR1 is SGHRS and CDR2 is YFSETQ. V lost 5 bases and J 2 bases, leaving 12 bases between the germline ends. CDR3 coding DNA: TGCGCCAGCAGTCCGGGACGGGACACAGATACGCAGTATTTT. This gives the protein CASSPGRDTDTQYF.

In its sample, this clone was seen once. The genes are TRBV12-5 and TRBJ2-3, with 7 bases matching TRBD1. CDR3 length: 13 residues. CDR1 is LGHNT and CDR2 is FRNRAP in the germline V gene. The CDR3 spells CASRQGATDTQYF. The CDR3 DNA reads as TGTGCCAGCCGACAGGGAGCCACAGATACGCAGTATTTT. The entire variable domain, with the rest obtained from reference TRBV12-5 and TRBJ2-3, is as follows: DARVTQTPRHKVTEMGQEVTMRCQPILGHNTVFWYRQTMMQGLELLAYFRNRAPLDDSGMPKDRFSAEMPDATLATLKIQPSEPRDSAVYFCASRQGATDTQYFGPGTRLTVL.

This chain joins TRBV19 and TRBJ1-1, with D maybe TRBD1 (5 bases). Germline V gene data show CDR1 as LNHDA and CDR2 as SQIVND (reference sequence). The ends were cut back, 3 bases at V and 6 bases at J, with 17 bases in the middle. The CDR3 consists of 15 residues. As DNA, the CDR3 is TGTGCCAGTAGTATTCGGGGCAATCGGAGGCCTGAAGCTTTCTTT. It yields the protein CASSIRGNRRPEAFF.

The V and J genes are TRBV19 and TRBJ2-2; perhaps D is TRBD1 or TRBD2 (5 bases each). Looked up from germline, CDR1 is LNHDA and CDR2 is SQIVND (reference sequence). Trimming shortened V by 1 base and J by 5 bases, and 14 bases separated the two germline ends. The CDR3 extends over 16 amino acids. The CDR3 coding sequence is TGTGCCAGTAGTATAGCGGGGCATGGGTGGACCGGGGAGCTGTTTTTT. This codes for CASSIAGHGWTGELFF.

The chain uses TRBV5-1 and TRBJ2-1; 9 nucleotides align to TRBD1. Trimming removed 2 bases from V and 7 bases from J; junction bases left unmatched: 4. From germline, CDR1 is SGHRS and CDR2 YFSETQ. The CDR3 sequence is 14 residues long. The CDR3 loop is CASSFGTGKNEQFF. The CDR3 DNA reads TGCGCCAGCAGCTTCGGGACAGGGAAGAATGAGCAGTTCTTC.

The J gene is TRBJ1-2, the V gene TRBV28; no definite D call. From germline, CDR1 is MDHEN and CDR2 SYDVKM. Trimming left V 3 bases short and J 2 bases short, with 13 bases between. This CDR3 has 15 amino acids. The CDR3 is CASSLEGLQNYGYTF. In nucleotides, the CDR3 is TGTGCCAGCAGTTTGGAAGGGTTACAGAACTATGGCTACACCTTC.

This chain uses TRBV5-1 with TRBJ1-4; maybe TRBD1 (5 bases). The V gene's germline CDR1 is SGHRS and CDR2 YFSETQ. V was cut by 0 bases and J by 7 bases, with 10 bases left in between. The CDR3 extends over 14 amino acids. Here the CDR3 reads CASSLGGTGEKLFF. The CDR3 DNA is TGCGCCAGCAGCTTGGGCGGGACGGGTGAAAAACTGTTTTTT.

This rearrangement joins TRBV1 to TRBJ2-1; the DNA was not compared with TRBD1, the D call given in the table. TRBV1 is an annotated pseudogene. The CDR3 runs to 15 residues. In nucleotides, the CDR3 is TGCGCCAGCAGCCGAGAACAGGGGGCCGGCAATGAGCAGTTCTTC. Translating it yields CASSREQGAGNEQFF.

This clone was counted a few times. The chain employs TRBV6-8 and TRBJ1-1; D is possibly TRBD1 (5 bases). Trimming left V 6 bases short and J 4 bases short, with 15 bases between. Germline-derived CDR1 and CDR2 are MNHGY and SAAAGT. This CDR3 is built from 14 residues. The CDR3 here is CASRGEVIGTEAFF. The DNA for the CDR3 is TGTGCCAGCAGGGGGGAAGTCATAGGCACTGAAGCTTTCTTT.